The 30 T cell receptor beta chains given below trace back to one sample, sequenced in a study of monozygotic twins with inflammatory bowel disease. TCRdb reprocessed the 5' RACE reads and stores each CDR3 protein as one record, lacking DNA. In all, the sample yields some 330,000 distinct CDR3 sequences. Sample: blood. Receptor source: a human donor with ulcerative colitis or Crohn's disease, or a healthy co-twin of an affected twin (not recorded which).

The V gene is TRBV29-1, the J gene TRBJ2-7. The length of the CDR3 is 13 residues. Germline CDR1 SQVTM, CDR2 ANQGSEA. CDR3 residues: CSVEGYRAYEQYF.

The chain has TRBV2 and TRBJ2-5; as DNA is missing, the TRBD2 call by TCRdb cannot be tested. Germline CDR1 and CDR2: SNHLY and FYNNEI. The length of the CDR3 is 11 residues. The CDR3 loop reads CASTKGETQYF. The full variable domain, with the rest looked up from reference TRBV2 and TRBJ2-5, is EPEVTQTPSHQVTQMGQEVILRCVPISNHLYFYWYRQILGQKVEFLVSFYNNEISEKSEIFDDQFSVERPDGSNFTLKIRSTKLEDSAMYFCASTKGETQYFGPGTRLLVL.

The genes are TRBV25-1 and TRBJ2-1; TCRdb's D call of TRBD1 is untestable without DNA. From germline, CDR1 is MGHDK and CDR2 SYGVNS. There are 15 residues in the CDR3. The CDR3 sequence: CASTVTGSLNNEQFF.

The rearrangement joins TRBV4-2 to TRBJ1-6. In germline, CDR1 is LGHNA, CDR2 YNFKEQ. This CDR3 contains 16 residues. CDR3 loop: CASSQEEQLYNSPLHF.

The chain employs TRBV5-1 and TRBJ1-1; TCRdb picks TRBD1, but there is no DNA to check that call. The germline gives CDR1 SGHRS, CDR2 YFSETQ. This CDR3 is 14 amino acids long. The CDR3: CASSFGQPNTEAFF.

The V call is TRBV19, the J call TRBJ2-1; there is no DNA to check the TCRdb D call of TRBD2. The germline V gene has CDR1 LNHDA and CDR2 SQIVND (reference sequence). This CDR3 contains 19 residues. The CDR3 reads CASSPELLAGGVSYNEQFF.

This chain links TRBV6-2 or TRBV6-3 with TRBJ2-2. The CDR3 length is 16 residues. CDR1 is MNHEY, CDR2 SVGEGT, per germline. CDR3: CASSYPGPTNTGELFF.

The V call is TRBV12-3 or TRBV12-4, the J call TRBJ2-7. The CDR3 contains 18 residues. This CDR3 is CASSLTYVLGQPSYEQYF.

This chain connects TRBV9 to TRBJ1-6. The germline V gene encodes CDR1 SGDLS and CDR2 YYNGEE. The length of the CDR3 is 13 residues. The CDR3 is CASSVVSNSPLHF.

The chain carries TRBV18 and TRBJ1-4; TCRdb proposes TRBD1, but this gene call is untestable without DNA. Looked up from germline, CDR1 is KGHSH and CDR2 is LQKENI. The CDR3 has 15 amino acids. The CDR3 sequence: CASSPGQGKNEKLFF.

The genes are TRBV9 and TRBJ1-4; as DNA is missing, the TRBD1 call by TCRdb cannot be tested. Germline V lookup: CDR1 SGDLS, CDR2 YYNGEE. The CDR3 spans 16 residues. The CDR3 protein is CASSVMGRGTNEKLFF.

V gene TRBV20-1 combines with J gene TRBJ2-5; TCRdb's assignment of TRBD2 cannot be checked, as there is no DNA. The CDR3 length is 15 residues. Germline lookup yields CDR1 DFQATT and CDR2 SNEGSKA (reference sequence). The CDR3 loop is CSARELAGYWETQYF.

This chain uses TRBV4-2 with TRBJ2-7. The length of the CDR3 is 15 residues. Germline V CDR1 and CDR2: LGHNA, YNFKEQ. This CDR3 is CASSQDLGNDNEQYF.

V is TRBV12-3 or TRBV12-4 and J is TRBJ1-4. The CDR3 consists of 15 residues. The CDR3 is CASSNSDATNEKLFF.

V and J are TRBV29-1 and TRBJ1-5. CDR3 length: 13 amino acids. Germline V lookup: CDR1 SQVTM, CDR2 ANQGSEA. This CDR3 is CSVGGRLNQPQHF.

This rearrangement joins TRBV28 to TRBJ2-7; TCRdb calls TRBD1, which cannot be checked without DNA. The CDR3 runs to 15 residues. Looked up from germline, CDR1 is MDHEN and CDR2 is SYDVKM. The CDR3 here is CASTLGDRGLREQYF. The variable domain in full, completed from reference TRBV28 and TRBJ2-7, reads DVKVTQSSRYLVKRTGEKVFLECVQDMDHENMFWYRQDPGLGLRLIYFSYDVKMKEKGDIPEGYSVSREKKERFSLILESASTNQTSMYLCASTLGDRGLREQYFGPGTRLTVT.

The chain has TRBV30 and TRBJ1-2. This CDR3 is 13 amino acids long. Germline V lookup: CDR1 GTSNPN, CDR2 SVGIG (reference sequence). The CDR3 region is CAWSMQTMGGYTF.

V and J are TRBV28 and TRBJ1-3. CDR1 and CDR2 from the germline V gene are MDHEN and SYDVKM. CDR3 size: 12 residues. The CDR3 here is CASSKSGNTIYF.

The genes are TRBV5-5 and TRBJ2-1; TCRdb indicates TRBD2, and absent DNA this call remains unverified. Germline V gives CDR1 SGHKS, CDR2 YYEKEE (reference sequence). The CDR3 has 16 amino acids. The CDR3 is CASQGESGRAYNEQFF.

This sequence joins TRBV27 and TRBJ2-7; the TCRdb call, TRBD2, lacks DNA for checking. This CDR3 comprises 15 residues. CDR1 is MNHEY, CDR2 SMNVEV, per germline (reference sequence). CDR3: CASSLGGRRSYEQYF.

V and J are TRBV12-3 or TRBV12-4 and TRBJ2-2; the TCRdb D gene call, TRBD1, has no DNA to confirm it. CDR3 length: 16 residues. CDR3 residues: CASSPIQGVVTGELFF.

This chain uses TRBV7-2 with TRBJ2-7. The CDR3 runs to 13 residues. CDR1 and CDR2 (germline): SGHTA, FQGNSA. CDR3: CASSLWDRAEQYF.

This chain's CDR3 is CASSEWAGGPREQFF. The V call is TRBV6-4, the J call TRBJ2-1; TCRdb gives TRBD2 as the D gene, but with no DNA this cannot be confirmed. The germline V gene encodes CDR1 MRHNA and CDR2 SNTAGT. The CDR3 runs to 15 residues.

The rearrangement uses TRBV5-1 and TRBJ2-1; TCRdb selects TRBD1, and the lack of DNA leaves this call unchecked. Germline V gene data show CDR1 as SGHRS and CDR2 as YFSETQ. CDR3 size: 17 residues. This chain's CDR3 is CASSSGLLRLGSGEQFF.

V gene TRBV5-4 combines with J gene TRBJ2-2; checking the TCRdb D call of TRBD1 is not possible without DNA. The CDR3 has 15 residues. Germline V gene lookup returns CDR1 SGHNT and CDR2 YYREEE (reference sequence). Here the CDR3 reads CASSSQGSTTGELFF.

This rearrangement joins TRBV5-1 to TRBJ1-4. Germline V gene sequence: CDR1 SGHRS, CDR2 YFSETQ. The CDR3 runs to 14 residues. CDR3 loop: CASSQVATNEKLFF.

The genes are TRBV5-1 and TRBJ2-3. CDR3 size: 14 residues. CDR1 is SGHRS, CDR2 YFSETQ, per germline. CDR3: CASRMSGGTDTQYF. Drawing the rest from reference TRBV5-1 and TRBJ2-3, the complete variable domain is KAGVTQTPRYLIKTRGQQVTLSCSPISGHRSVSWYQQTPGQGLQFLFEYFSETQRNKGNFPGRFSGRQFSNSRSEMNVSTLELGDSALYLCASRMSGGTDTQYFGPGTRLTVL.

The rearrangement uses TRBV24-1 and TRBJ1-1; the TCRdb D gene call, TRBD1, has no DNA to confirm it. The germline gives CDR1 KGHDR, CDR2 SFDVKD. The CDR3 spans 17 residues. The CDR3 sequence: CATSDSKAGGMSTEAFF.

The CDR3 region is CASSQVTKKNNEQFF. V and J are TRBV4-2 and TRBJ2-1. Germline lookup yields CDR1 LGHNA and CDR2 YNFKEQ. The CDR3 contains 15 residues.

V and J are TRBV5-1 and TRBJ2-7; TCRdb calls TRBD2, which cannot be checked without DNA. CDR1 is SGHRS, CDR2 YFSETQ, per germline. This CDR3 spans 15 amino acids. CDR3 sequence: CASSSDRAPSYEQYF. The variable domain in full, completed from reference TRBV5-1 and TRBJ2-7, reads KAGVTQTPRYLIKTRGQQVTLSCSPISGHRSVSWYQQTPGQGLQFLFEYFSETQRNKGNFPGRFSGRQFSNSRSEMNVSTLELGDSALYLCASSSDRAPSYEQYFGPGTRLTVT.